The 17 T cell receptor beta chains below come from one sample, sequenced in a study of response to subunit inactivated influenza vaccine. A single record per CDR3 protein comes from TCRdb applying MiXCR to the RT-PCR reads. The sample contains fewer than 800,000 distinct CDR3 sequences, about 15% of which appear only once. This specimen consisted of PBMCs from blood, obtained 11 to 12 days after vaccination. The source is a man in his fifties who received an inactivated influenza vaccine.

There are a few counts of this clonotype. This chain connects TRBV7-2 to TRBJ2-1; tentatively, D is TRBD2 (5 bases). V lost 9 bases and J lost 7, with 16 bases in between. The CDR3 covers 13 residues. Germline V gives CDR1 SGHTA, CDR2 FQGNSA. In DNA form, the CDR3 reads TGTGCCAGTGTCGGGTCTCCGGGGAATGAGCAGTTCTTC. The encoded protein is CASVGSPGNEQFF.

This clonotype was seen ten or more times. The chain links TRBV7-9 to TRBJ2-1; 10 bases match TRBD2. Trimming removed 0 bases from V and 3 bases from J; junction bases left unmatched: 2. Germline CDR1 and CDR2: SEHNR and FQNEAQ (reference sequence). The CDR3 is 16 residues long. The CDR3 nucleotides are TGTGCCAGCAGCTTAGCGGCTAGCGGGGGCTACAATGAGCAGTTCTTC. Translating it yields CASSLAASGGYNEQFF.

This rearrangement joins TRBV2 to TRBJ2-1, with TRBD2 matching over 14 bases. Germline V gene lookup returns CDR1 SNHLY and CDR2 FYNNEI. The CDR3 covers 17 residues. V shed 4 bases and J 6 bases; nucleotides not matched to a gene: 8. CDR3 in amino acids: CASSGLAGGPFSNEQFF. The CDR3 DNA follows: TGTGCCAGCAGTGGACTAGCGGGGGGGCCTTTTTCCAATGAGCAGTTCTTC. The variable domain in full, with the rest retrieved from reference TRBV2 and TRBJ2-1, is EPEVTQTPSHQVTQMGQEVILRCVPISNHLYFYWYRQILGQKVEFLVSFYNNEISEKSEIFDDQFSVERPDGSNFTLKIRSTKLEDSAMYFCASSGLAGGPFSNEQFFGPGTRLTVL.

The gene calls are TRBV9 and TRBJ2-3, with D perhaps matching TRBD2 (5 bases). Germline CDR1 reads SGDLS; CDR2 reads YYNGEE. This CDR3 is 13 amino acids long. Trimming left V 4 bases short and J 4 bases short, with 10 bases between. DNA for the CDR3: TGTGCCAGCAGCCGCACACTAGCAGATACGCAGTATTTT. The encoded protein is CASSRTLADTQYF.

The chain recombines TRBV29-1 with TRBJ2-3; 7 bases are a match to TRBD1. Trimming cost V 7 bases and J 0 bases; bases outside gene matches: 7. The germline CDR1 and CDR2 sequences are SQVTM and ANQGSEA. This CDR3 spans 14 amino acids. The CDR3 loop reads CSGLGTESTDTQYF. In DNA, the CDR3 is TGCAGCGGACTGGGGACAGAGAGCACAGATACGCAGTATTTT.

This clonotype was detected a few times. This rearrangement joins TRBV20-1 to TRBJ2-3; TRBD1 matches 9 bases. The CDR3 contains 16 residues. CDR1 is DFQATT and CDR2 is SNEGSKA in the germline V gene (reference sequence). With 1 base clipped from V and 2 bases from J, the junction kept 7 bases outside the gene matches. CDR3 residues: CSARVYRGPVTDTQYF. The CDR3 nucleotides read TGCAGTGCTAGAGTTTACAGGGGGCCGGTCACAGATACGCAGTATTTT.

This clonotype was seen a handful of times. The chain's CDR3 is CASSFGTTPYNEQFF. Written as DNA, the CDR3 is TGTGCCAGCAGTTTCGGGACTACCCCCTACAATGAGCAGTTCTTC. V is TRBV28 and J is TRBJ2-1; TRBD2 aligns across 7 bases. V lost 3 bases, J lost 2 bases, and 4 bases stayed unmatched. The length of the CDR3 is 15 residues. In germline, CDR1 is MDHEN, CDR2 SYDVKM.

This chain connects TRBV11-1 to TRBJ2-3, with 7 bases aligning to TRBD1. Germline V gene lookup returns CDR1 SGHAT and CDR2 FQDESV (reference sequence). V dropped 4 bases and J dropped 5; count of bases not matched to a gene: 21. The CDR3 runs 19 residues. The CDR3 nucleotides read TGTGCCAGCAGCTCCCCTAGAAGGTTGGGACAGACCCCCGGAGATACGCAGTATTTT. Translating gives CASSSPRRLGQTPGDTQYF. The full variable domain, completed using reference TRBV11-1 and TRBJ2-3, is EAEVAQSPRYKITEKSQAVAFWCDPISGHATLYWYRQILGQGPELLVQFQDESVVDDSQLPKDRFSAERLKGVDSTLKIQPAELGDSAMYLCASSSPRRLGQTPGDTQYFGPGTRLTVL.

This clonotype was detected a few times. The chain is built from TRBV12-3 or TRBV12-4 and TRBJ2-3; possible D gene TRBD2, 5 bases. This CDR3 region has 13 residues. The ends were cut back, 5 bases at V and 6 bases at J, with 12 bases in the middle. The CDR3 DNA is TGTGCCAGCAGTCCCCCAGCTAGCGATACGCAGTATTTT. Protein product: CASSPPASDTQYF.

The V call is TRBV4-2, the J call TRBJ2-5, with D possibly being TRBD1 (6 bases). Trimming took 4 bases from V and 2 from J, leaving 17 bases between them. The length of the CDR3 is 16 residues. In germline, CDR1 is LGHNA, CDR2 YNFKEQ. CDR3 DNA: TGTGCCAGCAGCCTCATTTCCGGGACAATACAAGAGACCCAGTACTTC. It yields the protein CASSLISGTIQETQYF.

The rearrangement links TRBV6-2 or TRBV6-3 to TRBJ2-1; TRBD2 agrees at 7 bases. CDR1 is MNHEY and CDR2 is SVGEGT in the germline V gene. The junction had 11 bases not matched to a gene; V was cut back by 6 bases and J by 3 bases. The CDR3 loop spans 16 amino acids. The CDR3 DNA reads TGTGCCAGCAGGCCCGTACCGGGAGGACGCTACAATGAGCAGTTCTTC. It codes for CASRPVPGGRYNEQFF.

This chain's CDR3 is CATGGIGASTDTQYF. CDR3 nucleotide sequence: TGTGCCACAGGGGGGATAGGGGCCAGCACAGATACGCAGTATTTT. The chain uses TRBV10-3 and TRBJ2-3; weak D call: TRBD1 (7 bases). Between the trimmed V and J ends, which lost 10 bases and 0 bases, there was a span of 17 bases. Germline V gives CDR1 ENHRY, CDR2 SYGVKD. This CDR3 spans 15 amino acids.

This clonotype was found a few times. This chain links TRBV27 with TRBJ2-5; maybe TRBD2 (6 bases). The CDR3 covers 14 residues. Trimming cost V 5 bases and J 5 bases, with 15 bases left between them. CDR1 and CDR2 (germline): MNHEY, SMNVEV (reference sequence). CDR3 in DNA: TGTGCCAGCAGTCCCCCCGGGAGCGCGGAGACCCAGTACTTC. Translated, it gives CASSPPGSAETQYF.

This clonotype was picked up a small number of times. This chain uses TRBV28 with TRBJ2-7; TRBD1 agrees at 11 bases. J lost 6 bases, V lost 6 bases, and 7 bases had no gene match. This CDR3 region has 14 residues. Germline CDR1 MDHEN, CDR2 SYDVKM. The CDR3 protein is CASSQGQGVFEQYF. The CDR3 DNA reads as TGTGCCAGCAGCCAGGGACAGGGGGTGTTCGAGCAGTACTTC.

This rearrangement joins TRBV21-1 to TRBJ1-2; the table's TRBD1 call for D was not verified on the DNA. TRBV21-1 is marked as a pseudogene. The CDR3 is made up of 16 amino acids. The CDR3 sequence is CASSKVKGAPVGGYTF. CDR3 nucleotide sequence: TGTGCCAGCAGCAAAGTGAAGGGGGCGCCGGTTGGAGGCTACACCTTC.

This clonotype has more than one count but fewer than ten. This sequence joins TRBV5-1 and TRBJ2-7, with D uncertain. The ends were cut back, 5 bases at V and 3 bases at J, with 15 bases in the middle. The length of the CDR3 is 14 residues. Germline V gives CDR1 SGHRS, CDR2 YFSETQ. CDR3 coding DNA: TGCGCCAGCAGATACGTCACTGGGGTCTACGAGCAGTACTTC. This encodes CASRYVTGVYEQYF.

The CDR3 DNA follows: TGCAGTGCTAGTATCGGGGACGAGCAGTACTTC. Its translation: CSASIGDEQYF. This chain uses TRBV20-1 with TRBJ2-7, with TRBD2 as a possible D gene (5 bases). The V gene's germline CDR1 is DFQATT and CDR2 SNEGSKA (reference sequence). The CDR3 runs to 11 residues. The germline V and J ends were trimmed by 3 bases and 5 bases, with 8 bases remaining between them.